The clone carrying this TCR beta chain was counted once. Generated by immunoSEQ multiplex PCR, the TCRdb table keeps only in-frame clones and is missing some. Seen here are 25,000 to 35,000 clones, 75% to 90% observed once, and the top ten hold roughly 13%. This specimen comes from a study of early stage breast cancer tumors. The sample taken for sequencing was blood. This TCR derives from a person in their 60s with breast cancer.

CDR3 coding DNA: TGTGCCAGCAGCTTAGTAGGGCCGGGGGCCGGGGAGCTGTTTTTT. Translating it yields CASSLVGPGAGELFF. This chain uses TRBV7-2 with TRBJ2-2; possible D gene TRBD2, 6 bases. The germline V and J ends were trimmed by 1 base and 6 bases, with 12 bases remaining between them. In germline, CDR1 is SGHTA, CDR2 FQGNSA. This CDR3 is 15 amino acids long.